Below, 11 T cell receptor beta chains from the same sample are listed, as sequenced in a study of T cell clonality in common variable immunodeficiency. Sequencing used immunoSEQ multiplex PCR; TCRdb keeps in-frame clones, though not all of them. The data show about 81,000 clones, with none appearing a single time. Sequenced material: peripheral blood mononuclear cells. Receptor source: a person aged 18 to 75 in good health.

This clone has ten or more counts. The CDR3 end falls 3 residues outside the read, so it is completed with the germline J gene. The V call is TRBV5-1, the J call TRBJ2-1; no definite D call. The germline V gene encodes CDR1 SGHRS and CDR2 YFSETQ. The CDR3 runs to 15 residues. Between the trimmed V and J ends, which lost 0 bases and 2 bases, there was a span of 9 bases. The CDR3 DNA, read in part, is TGCGCCAGCAGCTTGGAAGCCTCTCCCTACAATGAG. It translates to CASSLEASPYNE. The whole CDR3 region reads CASSLEASPYNEQFF.

The table lists this clone with many counts. Incomplete CDR3 DNA: TGTGCCAGCACCCCCGGGACAGGGGGATTATATAGCAATCAGCCC. Its translation: CASTPGTGGLYSNQP. The whole CDR3 is CASTPGTGGLYSNQPQHF. The chain couples TRBV28 to TRBJ1-5, with TRBD1 matching over 11 bases. Sequencing ends 3 residues short of the CDR3 end; the germline J gene provides the rest. Germline CDR1 is MDHEN and CDR2 is SYDVKM. This CDR3 is 18 amino acids long. Germline trimming cut 7 bases from V and 0 bases from J; bases unmatched to any gene: 11.

This clone was counted at least ten times. The observed sequence ends 3 residues before the CDR3 terminus, with the missing tail filled in from the germline J gene. V and J are TRBV7-9 and TRBJ1-2, with 8 positions matching TRBD1. Germline V gene sequence: CDR1 SEHNR, CDR2 FQNEAQ (reference sequence). The V gene end was trimmed by 8 bases and the J gene end by 0 bases; junction bases not matched to a gene: 2. This CDR3 region has 13 residues. CDR3 residues: CASAQGANYGYTF. CDR3 bases read: TGTGCCAGCGCACAGGGGGCTAACTATGGC.

This clone was observed at least ten times. Read data end 3 residues before the CDR3 end; the end is taken from the germline J gene. V usage is TRBV6-2 or TRBV6-3 and J usage is TRBJ2-3; D unclear. The V end lost 0 bases, the J end lost 0 bases, and 7 bases lay between the germline ends. The CDR3 length is 15 residues. In germline, CDR1 is MNHEY, CDR2 SVGEGT. The CDR3 DNA, read in part, is TGTGCCAGCAGTTACTCGCCCCAGAGCACAGATACG. Translated, it gives CASSYSPQSTDT. The whole CDR3 protein reads CASSYSPQSTDTQYF.

This clone was seen repeatedly, ten times or more. Read coverage stops 3 residues before the CDR3 terminus; the germline J gene supplies the remainder. The chain employs TRBV19 and TRBJ2-7; tentative D call: TRBD2 (6 bases). V was pared by 6 bases and J by 4 bases, with 16 bases between. Germline values: CDR1 LNHDA, CDR2 SQIVND (reference sequence). The CDR3 contains 14 residues. Incomplete CDR3 DNA: TGTGCCAGTAGCGGGGGACCCTTCTTGTACGAG. It specifies CASSGGPFLYE. The entire CDR3 is CASSGGPFLYEQYF.

This clone was recorded many times. The CDR3 goes on 3 residues after the read ends, and that part is filled in from the germline J gene. The sample contains more than one DNA sequence encoding this CDR3. The chain couples TRBV6-2 or TRBV6-3 to TRBJ2-3; the match to TRBD2 covers 9 bases. The CDR3 extends over 14 amino acids. The V gene's germline CDR1 is MNHEY and CDR2 SVGEGT. The ends lost 7 bases at V and 7 bases at J; junction bases unmatched: 9. Partial CDR3 DNA: TGTGCCAGCAACAAAGGACTAGCGCTAAATACG. It specifies CASNKGLALNT. The whole CDR3 sequence is CASNKGLALNTQYF.

In this sample, this clone turned up many times. Read sequence stops 3 residues before the CDR3 end, and the germline J gene provides the missing end. The rearrangement links TRBV10-3 to TRBJ1-3, with D perhaps TRBD1 (5 bases). V was shortened by 6 bases and J by 0 bases, with 9 bases between the two germline ends. The CDR3 spans 14 residues. The V gene's germline CDR1 is ENHRY and CDR2 SYGVKD. CDR3 residues: CAIRPDNSGNTIYF. CDR3 DNA (partial): TGTGCCATCAGGCCGGACAACTCTGGAAACACC.

This clone has ten or more counts. Sequencing ends 3 residues short of the CDR3 end; the germline J gene provides the rest. The rearrangement links TRBV5-1 to TRBJ2-7; 7 bases align to TRBD1. The germline V gene encodes CDR1 SGHRS and CDR2 YFSETQ. This CDR3 is 17 amino acids long. Trimming took 0 bases from V and 0 from J; bases not matched to a gene: 9. The CDR3 reads CASSLDAVGGRSYEQYF. The DNA read from the CDR3 is TGCGCCAGCAGCTTGGACGCGGTAGGGGGCCGCTCCTACGAG.

In its sample, this clone was seen many times. The sequenced part of the CDR3 DNA is TGTGCCAGCAGTTTACCCAACCCCGGGACC. This codes for CASSLPNPGT. The full CDR3 sequence reads CASSLPNPGTQYF. The V and J genes are TRBV28 and TRBJ2-5, with unresolved D. Read sequence stops 3 residues before the CDR3 end, and the germline J gene provides the missing end. Germline-derived CDR1 and CDR2 are MDHEN and SYDVKM. The V and J ends lost 2 bases and 7 bases respectively, with 11 bases between them. The CDR3 length is 13 residues.

This clone was seen at least ten times. The DNA ends 3 residues before the CDR3 does, and the rest of the CDR3 is filled in from the germline J gene. This chain connects TRBV7-3 to TRBJ2-7; D not resolved. CDR1 and CDR2 (germline): SGHTA, FQGTGA. The CDR3 runs 13 residues. V lost 4 bases and J lost 0, with 7 bases in between. The CDR3 sequence: CASSSRPSYEQYF. The sequenced CDR3 bases are TGTGCCAGCAGCTCGCGCCCCTCCTACGAG.

This clone was found many times. The read gets to within 3 residues of the CDR3 end, and the germline J gene fills in the rest. The chain carries TRBV7-3 and TRBJ1-2; 7 bases agree with TRBD1. The CDR3 sequence is 13 residues long. CDR1 is SGHTA, CDR2 FQGTGA, per germline. Partial CDR3 DNA: TGTGCCAGCAGTCCAGACAGGGAACGGGGC. Its protein product is CASSPDRERG. The entire CDR3 protein is CASSPDRERGYTF.